This T cell receptor (beta chain) originates from a study of regulatory T cells in long-lasting Graves disease. Remarks on this clonotype: A much larger clone differs from this one at a single base, so this may be a read error.

The V and J ends lost 4 bases and 2 bases respectively, with 16 bases between them. CDR3 length: 16 amino acids. CDR1 and CDR2 from the germline V gene are MNHGY and SVAAGI. Arm-PCR of CDR3 regions with iRepertoire HTBI primers generated TCR beta libraries. TCRdb analysed the multiplex PCR reads with MiXCR anew, one entry per CDR3 protein. The sample comprises fewer than 550,000 distinct CDR3 sequences, roughly 15% of which are singletons, and 20% to 25% rests with the top ten. Time point described: newly diagnosed GD, antithyroid drugs for less than 3 months. Following extraction of RNA from PBMCs, that RNA was used to make the TCR library. Criteria from the American Thyroid Association guidelines were applied to diagnose Graves' disease. The data also belong to a second study, concerning T cells in Graves' hyperthyroidism and ophthalmopathy.

This receptor was identified in a woman younger than 35 with Graves disease. This chain connects TRBV6-9 to TRBJ2-3; maybe TRBD2 (6 bases). The sample in question was peripheral blood mononuclear cells (PBMCs), obtained at new diagnosis, from a patient treated with antithyroid drugs. The chain's CDR3 is CASSCSVAENTDTQYF. The CDR3 DNA sequence: TGTGCCAGCAGTTGCTCGGTAGCGGAAAACACAGATACGCAGTATTTT.